This TCR beta chain was recovered during a study of early T cells in non-severe SARS-CoV-2 infection. Unmatched junction bases numbered 4, after V lost 0 bases and J lost 2 bases. CDR3 size: 15 residues. From germline, CDR1 is MGHRA and CDR2 YSYEKL. This clonotype has ten or more counts. TCRdb analysed the 5' RACE reads with MiXCR anew, one entry per CDR3 protein. The sample has more than 25,000 distinct CDR3 sequences, 5% to 6.5% seen once. The sample taken for sequencing was whole blood. This sequence joins TRBV4-1 and TRBJ2-7; 7 nucleotides match TRBD2. This sequence originates from an adult who was a healthcare worker with PCR-confirmed SARS-CoV-2 infection or an uninfected control (not recorded which). Here the CDR3 reads CASSQERLAPYEQYF. The CDR3 DNA sequence: TGCGCCAGCAGCCAAGAACGACTAGCTCCCTACGAGCAGTACTTC.